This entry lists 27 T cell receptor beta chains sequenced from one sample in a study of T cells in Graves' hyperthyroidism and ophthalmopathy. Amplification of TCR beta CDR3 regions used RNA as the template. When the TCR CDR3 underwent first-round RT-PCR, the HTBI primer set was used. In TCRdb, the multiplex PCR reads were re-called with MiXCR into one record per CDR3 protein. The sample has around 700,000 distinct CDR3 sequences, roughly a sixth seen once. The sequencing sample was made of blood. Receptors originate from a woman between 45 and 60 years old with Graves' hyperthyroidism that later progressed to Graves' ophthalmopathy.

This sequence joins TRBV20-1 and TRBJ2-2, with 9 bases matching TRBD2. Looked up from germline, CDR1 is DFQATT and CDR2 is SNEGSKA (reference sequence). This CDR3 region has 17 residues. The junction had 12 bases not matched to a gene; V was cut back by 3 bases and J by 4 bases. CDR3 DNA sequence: TGCAGTGCTAGTAGGGTTTTAGCGGGGGCCATCACCGGGGAGCTGTTTTTT. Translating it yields CSASRVLAGAITGELFF.

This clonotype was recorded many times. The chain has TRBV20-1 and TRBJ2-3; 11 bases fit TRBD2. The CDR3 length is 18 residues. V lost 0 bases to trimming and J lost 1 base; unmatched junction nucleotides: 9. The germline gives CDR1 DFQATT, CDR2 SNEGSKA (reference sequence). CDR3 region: CSARDHGLAGPGTDTQYF. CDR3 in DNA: TGCAGTGCTAGAGATCATGGACTAGCGGGTCCCGGCACAGATACGCAGTATTTT.

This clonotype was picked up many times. The CDR3 bases are TGCGCCAGCAGCTATGAGGGGGTCAACTATGGCTACACCTTC. It encodes CASSYEGVNYGYTF. This chain connects TRBV5-1 to TRBJ1-2, with D possibly TRBD1 on 6 matching bases. The V end lost 3 bases, the J end lost 2 bases, and 11 bases lay between the germline ends. This CDR3 has 14 amino acids. Germline CDR1 reads SGHRS; CDR2 reads YFSETQ.

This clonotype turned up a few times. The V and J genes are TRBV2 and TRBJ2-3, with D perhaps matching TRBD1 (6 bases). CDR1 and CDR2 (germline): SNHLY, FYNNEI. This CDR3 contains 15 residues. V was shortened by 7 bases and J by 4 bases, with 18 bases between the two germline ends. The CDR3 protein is CASTEGNRVADTQYF. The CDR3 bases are TGTGCCAGCACCGAGGGTAACAGGGTGGCAGATACGCAGTATTTT.

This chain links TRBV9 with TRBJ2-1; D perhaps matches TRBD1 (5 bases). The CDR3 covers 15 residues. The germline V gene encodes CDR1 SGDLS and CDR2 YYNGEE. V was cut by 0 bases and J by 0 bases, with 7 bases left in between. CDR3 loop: CASSVEGDSYNEQFF. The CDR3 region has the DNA TGTGCCAGCAGCGTAGAAGGGGACTCCTACAATGAGCAGTTCTTC.

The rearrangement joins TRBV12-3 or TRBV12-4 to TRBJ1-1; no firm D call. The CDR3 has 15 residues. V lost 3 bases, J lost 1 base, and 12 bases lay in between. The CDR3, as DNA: TGTGCCAGCAGTTTTTGGGAGGGTCGGAACACTGAAGCTTTCTTT. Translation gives CASSFWEGRNTEAFF.

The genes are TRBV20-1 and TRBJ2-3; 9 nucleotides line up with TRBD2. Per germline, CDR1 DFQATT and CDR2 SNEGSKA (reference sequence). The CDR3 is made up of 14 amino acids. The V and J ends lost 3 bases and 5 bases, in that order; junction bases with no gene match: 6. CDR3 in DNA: TGCAGTGCTAGGAAGCGGGGGGCGGGAGATACGCAGTATTTT. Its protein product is CSARKRGAGDTQYF.

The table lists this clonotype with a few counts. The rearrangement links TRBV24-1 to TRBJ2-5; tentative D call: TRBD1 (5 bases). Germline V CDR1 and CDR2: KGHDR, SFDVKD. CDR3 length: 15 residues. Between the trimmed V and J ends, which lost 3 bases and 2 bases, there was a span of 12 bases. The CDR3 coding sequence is TGTGCCACCAGTGATGCGACAGATATGCAAGAGACCCAGTACTTC. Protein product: CATSDATDMQETQYF.

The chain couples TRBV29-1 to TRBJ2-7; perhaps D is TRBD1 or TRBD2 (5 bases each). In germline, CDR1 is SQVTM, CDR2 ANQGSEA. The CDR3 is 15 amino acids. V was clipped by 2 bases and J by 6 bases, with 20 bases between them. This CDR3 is CSVEIEADKCCEQYF. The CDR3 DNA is TGCAGCGTTGAAATTGAAGCGGACAAGTGCTGCGAGCAGTACTTC.

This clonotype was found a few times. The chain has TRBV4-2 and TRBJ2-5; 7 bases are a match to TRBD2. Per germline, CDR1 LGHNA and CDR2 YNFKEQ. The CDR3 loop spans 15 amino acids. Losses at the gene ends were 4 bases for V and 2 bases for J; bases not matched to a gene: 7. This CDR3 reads CASSPLEREQETQYF. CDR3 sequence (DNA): TGTGCCAGCAGCCCCCTGGAGCGGGAACAAGAGACCCAGTACTTC.

CDR3 protein: CSASSRVYEQYF. CDR3 coding DNA: TGCAGTGCTAGCAGCAGGGTTTACGAGCAGTACTTC. The chain links TRBV20-1 to TRBJ2-7; tentatively, D is TRBD1 (5 bases). This CDR3 spans 12 amino acids. Trimming removed 3 bases at V and 4 bases at J, with 10 bases between. Germline V lookup: CDR1 DFQATT, CDR2 SNEGSKA (reference sequence).

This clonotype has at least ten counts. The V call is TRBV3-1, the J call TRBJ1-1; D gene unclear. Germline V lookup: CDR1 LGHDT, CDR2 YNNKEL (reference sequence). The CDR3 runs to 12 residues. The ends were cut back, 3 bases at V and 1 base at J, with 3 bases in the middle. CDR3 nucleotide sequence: TGTGCCAGCAGCCACCAGAACACTGAAGCTTTCTTT. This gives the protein CASSHQNTEAFF.

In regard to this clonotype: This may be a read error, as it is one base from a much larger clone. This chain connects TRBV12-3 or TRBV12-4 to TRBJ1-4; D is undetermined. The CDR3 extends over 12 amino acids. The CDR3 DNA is TGTGCCAGCAGTTATGACATCGGAAAACTGCTTTTT. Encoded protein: CASSYDIGKLLF.

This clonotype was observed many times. CDR3: CASSGNNRVTLNTEAFF. The CDR3 nucleotides are TGTGCCAGCAGTGGAAATAACAGGGTTACCTTGAACACTGAAGCTTTCTTT. The chain carries TRBV2 and TRBJ1-1, with D possibly matching TRBD1 (6 bases). Trimming stripped 4 bases from V and 0 bases from J, with 18 bases between. The CDR3 is 17 amino acids. CDR1 is SNHLY, CDR2 FYNNEI, per germline. The variable domain in full, with the rest retrieved from reference TRBV2 and TRBJ1-1, is EPEVTQTPSHQVTQMGQEVILRCVPISNHLYFYWYRQILGQKVEFLVSFYNNEISEKSEIFDDQFSVERPDGSNFTLKIRSTKLEDSAMYFCASSGNNRVTLNTEAFFGQGTRLTVV.

CDR3 nucleotides: TGTGCCAGCAGTGCGTACCAAGAGACCCAGTACTTC. Translating it yields CASSAYQETQYF. This chain connects TRBV12-3 or TRBV12-4 to TRBJ2-5; the D is unclear. Trimming shortened V by 5 bases and J by 0 bases, and 4 bases separated the two germline ends. The CDR3 contains 12 residues.

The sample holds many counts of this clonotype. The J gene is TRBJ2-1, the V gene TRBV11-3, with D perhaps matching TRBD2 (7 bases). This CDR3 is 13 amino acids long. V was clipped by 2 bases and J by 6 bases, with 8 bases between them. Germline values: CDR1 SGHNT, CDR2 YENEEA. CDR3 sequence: CASSLRGANEQFF. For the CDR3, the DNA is TGTGCCAGCAGCTTACGGGGGGCCAATGAGCAGTTCTTC.

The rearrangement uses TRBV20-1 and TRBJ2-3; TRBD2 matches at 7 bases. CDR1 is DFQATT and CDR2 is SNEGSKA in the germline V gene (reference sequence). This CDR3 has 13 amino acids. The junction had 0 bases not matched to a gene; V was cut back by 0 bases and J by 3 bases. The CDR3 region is CSARDGRTDTQYF. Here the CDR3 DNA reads TGCAGTGCTAGAGACGGGAGGACAGATACGCAGTATTTT.

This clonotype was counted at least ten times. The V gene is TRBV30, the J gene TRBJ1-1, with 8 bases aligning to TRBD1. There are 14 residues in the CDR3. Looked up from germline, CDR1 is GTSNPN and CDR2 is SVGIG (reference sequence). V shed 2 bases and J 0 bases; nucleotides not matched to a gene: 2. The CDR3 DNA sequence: TGTGCCTGGAGTTGGACAGGGATGAACACTGAAGCTTTCTTT. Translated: CAWSWTGMNTEAFF.

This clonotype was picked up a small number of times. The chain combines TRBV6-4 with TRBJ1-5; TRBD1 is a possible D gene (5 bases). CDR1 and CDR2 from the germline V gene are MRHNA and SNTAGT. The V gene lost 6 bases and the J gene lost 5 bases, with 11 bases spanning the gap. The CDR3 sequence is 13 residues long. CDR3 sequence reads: CASSRDGHQPQHF. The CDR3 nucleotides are TGTGCCAGCAGCCGGGACGGGCATCAGCCCCAGCATTTT.

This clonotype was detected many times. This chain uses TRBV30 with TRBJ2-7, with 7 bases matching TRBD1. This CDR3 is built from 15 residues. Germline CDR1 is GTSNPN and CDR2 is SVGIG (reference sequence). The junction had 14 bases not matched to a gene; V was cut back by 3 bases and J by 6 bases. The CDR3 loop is CAWSPQTGNPSEQYF. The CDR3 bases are TGTGCCTGGAGCCCACAGACAGGGAACCCTAGCGAGCAGTACTTC.

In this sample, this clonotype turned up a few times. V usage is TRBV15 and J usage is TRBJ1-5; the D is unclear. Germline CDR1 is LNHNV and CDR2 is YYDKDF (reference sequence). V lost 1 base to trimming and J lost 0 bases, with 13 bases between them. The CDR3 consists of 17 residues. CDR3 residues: CATSRAWVAHSNQPQHF. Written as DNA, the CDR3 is TGTGCCACCAGCAGAGCTTGGGTAGCCCATAGCAATCAGCCCCAGCATTTT.

CDR3 region: CASSLGRGVYNEQFF. CDR3 bases: TGTGCCAGCAGCCTCGGAAGGGGTGTGTACAATGAGCAGTTCTTC. The chain is built from TRBV12-3 or TRBV12-4 and TRBJ2-1; tentatively, D is TRBD1 (5 bases). The CDR3 runs 15 residues. Trimming pared 6 bases from V and 4 bases from J, leaving 16 bases between.

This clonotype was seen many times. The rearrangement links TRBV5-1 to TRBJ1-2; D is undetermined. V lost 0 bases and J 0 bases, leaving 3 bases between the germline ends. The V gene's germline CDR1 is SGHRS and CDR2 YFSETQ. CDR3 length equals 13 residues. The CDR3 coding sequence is TGCGCCAGCAGCTTGGATGCTAACTATGGCTACACCTTC. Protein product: CASSLDANYGYTF.

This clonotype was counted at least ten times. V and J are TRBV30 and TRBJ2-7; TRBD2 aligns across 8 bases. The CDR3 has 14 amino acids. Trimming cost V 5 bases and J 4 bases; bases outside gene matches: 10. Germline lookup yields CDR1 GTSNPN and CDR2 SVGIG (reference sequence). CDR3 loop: CAWDPGLEYYEQYF. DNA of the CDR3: TGTGCCTGGGACCCGGGACTAGAGTATTACGAGCAGTACTTC.

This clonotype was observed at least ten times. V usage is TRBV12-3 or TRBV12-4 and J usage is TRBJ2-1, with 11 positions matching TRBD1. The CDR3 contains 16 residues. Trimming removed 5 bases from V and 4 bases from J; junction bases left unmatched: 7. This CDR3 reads CASSPTGQGGYNEQFF. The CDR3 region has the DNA TGTGCCAGCAGTCCCACGGGACAGGGGGGTTACAATGAGCAGTTCTTC.

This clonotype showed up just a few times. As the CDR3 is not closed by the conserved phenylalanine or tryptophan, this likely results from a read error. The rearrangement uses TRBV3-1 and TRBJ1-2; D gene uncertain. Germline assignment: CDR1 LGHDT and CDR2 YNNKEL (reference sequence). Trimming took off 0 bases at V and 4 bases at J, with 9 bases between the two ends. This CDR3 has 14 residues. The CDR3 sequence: CASSQEQSLYGYTL. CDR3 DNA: TGTGCCAGCAGCCAAGAACAGAGCCTCTATGGCTACACCCTC.

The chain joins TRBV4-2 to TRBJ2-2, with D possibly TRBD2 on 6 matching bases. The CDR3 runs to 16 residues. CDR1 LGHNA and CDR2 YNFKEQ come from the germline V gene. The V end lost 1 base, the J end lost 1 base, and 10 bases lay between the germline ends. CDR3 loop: CASSQAGAGNTGELFF. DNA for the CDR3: TGTGCCAGCAGCCAAGCGGGAGCGGGGAACACCGGGGAGCTGTTTTTT.